This T cell receptor beta chain was profiled in a study of radiation and T cells in renal cell carcinoma. Study-wide results and caveats: No pretreatment tumor biopsies were available for baseline clonotypes. In blood, top tumor clones expanded by 2 weeks, shrinking by 4.

Time point noted: baseline pretreatment blood. The treatment is: 15 Gy SBRT to primary tumor, nephrectomy 4 weeks later. The repertoire was sequenced with immunoSEQ multiplex PCR; TCRdb's copy has only in-frame clones and lacks some. This sample has some 150,000 clones; 83% occur once, and the top ten carry roughly 25%. Details on this clone: As yet, its antigen is unknown.

V dropped 4 bases and J dropped 0 bases, with 10 bases sitting between them. The CDR3 is 15 residues long. CDR1 is SGDLS, CDR2 YYNGEE, per germline. This chain connects TRBV9 to TRBJ1-4; D is undetermined. This receptor was obtained from a woman in her fifties or sixties with renal cell carcinoma. Sample: blood, taken from a patient whose treatment included radiotherapy and nephrectomy. The CDR3 spells CASSTLGTTNEKLFF. Here the CDR3 DNA reads TGTGCCAGCAGCACCCTCGGGACAACTAATGAAAAACTGTTTTTT.